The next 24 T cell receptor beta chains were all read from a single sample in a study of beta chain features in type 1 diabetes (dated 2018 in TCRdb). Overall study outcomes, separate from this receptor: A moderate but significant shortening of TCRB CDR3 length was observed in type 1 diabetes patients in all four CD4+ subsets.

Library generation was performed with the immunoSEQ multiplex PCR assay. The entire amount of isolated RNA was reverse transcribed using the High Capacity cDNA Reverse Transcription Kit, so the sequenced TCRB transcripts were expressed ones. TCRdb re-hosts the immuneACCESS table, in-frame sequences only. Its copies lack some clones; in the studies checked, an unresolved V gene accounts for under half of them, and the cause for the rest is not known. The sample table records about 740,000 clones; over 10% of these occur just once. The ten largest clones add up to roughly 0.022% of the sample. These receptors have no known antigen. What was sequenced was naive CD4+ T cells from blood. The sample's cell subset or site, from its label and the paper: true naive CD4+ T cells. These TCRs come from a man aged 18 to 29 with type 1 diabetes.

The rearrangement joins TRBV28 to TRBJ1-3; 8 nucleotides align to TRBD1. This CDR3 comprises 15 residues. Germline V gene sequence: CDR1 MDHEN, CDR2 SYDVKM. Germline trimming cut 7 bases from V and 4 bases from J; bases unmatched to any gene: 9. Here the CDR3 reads CASIGQGDTGNTIYF. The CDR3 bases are TGTGCCAGCATCGGACAGGGCGATACGGGAAACACCATATATTTT.

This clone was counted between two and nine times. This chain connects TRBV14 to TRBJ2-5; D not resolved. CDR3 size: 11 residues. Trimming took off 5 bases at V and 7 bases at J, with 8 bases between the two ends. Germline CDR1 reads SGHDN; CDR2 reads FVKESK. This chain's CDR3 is CASSDEGTQYF. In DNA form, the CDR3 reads TGTGCCAGCAGCGATGAAGGGACCCAGTACTTC.

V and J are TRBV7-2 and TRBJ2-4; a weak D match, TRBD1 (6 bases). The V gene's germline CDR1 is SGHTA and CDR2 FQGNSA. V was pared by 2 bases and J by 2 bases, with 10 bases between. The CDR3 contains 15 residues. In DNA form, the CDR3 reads TGTGCCAGCAGCTTACAGGGGATGACCAAAAACATTCAGTACTTC. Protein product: CASSLQGMTKNIQYF.

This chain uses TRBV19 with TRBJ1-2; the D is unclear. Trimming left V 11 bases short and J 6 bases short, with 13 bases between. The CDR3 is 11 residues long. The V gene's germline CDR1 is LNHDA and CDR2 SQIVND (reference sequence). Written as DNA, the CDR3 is TGTGCCGCAAGACGACCCGATGGCTACACCTTC. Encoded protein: CAARRPDGYTF.

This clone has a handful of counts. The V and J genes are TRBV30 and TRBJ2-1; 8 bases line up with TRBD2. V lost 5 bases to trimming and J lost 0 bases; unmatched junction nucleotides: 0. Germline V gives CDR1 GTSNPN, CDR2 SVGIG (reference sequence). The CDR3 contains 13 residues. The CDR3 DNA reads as TGTGCCTGGGGGACTAGCTCCTACAATGAGCAGTTCTTC. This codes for CAWGTSSYNEQFF.

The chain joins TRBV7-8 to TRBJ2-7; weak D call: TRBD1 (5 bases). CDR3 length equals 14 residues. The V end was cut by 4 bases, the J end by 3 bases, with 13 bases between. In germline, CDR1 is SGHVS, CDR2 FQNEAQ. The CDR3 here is CASSSPGRDYEQYF. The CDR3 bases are TGTGCCAGCAGCTCCCCCGGCAGGGACTACGAGCAGTACTTC.

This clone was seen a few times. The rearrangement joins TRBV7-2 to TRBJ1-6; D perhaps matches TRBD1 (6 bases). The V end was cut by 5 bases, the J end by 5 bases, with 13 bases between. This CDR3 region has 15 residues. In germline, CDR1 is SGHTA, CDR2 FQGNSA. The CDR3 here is CASSPPQGDNSPLHF. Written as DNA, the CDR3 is TGTGCCAGCAGCCCGCCACAGGGTGATAATTCACCCCTCCACTTT.

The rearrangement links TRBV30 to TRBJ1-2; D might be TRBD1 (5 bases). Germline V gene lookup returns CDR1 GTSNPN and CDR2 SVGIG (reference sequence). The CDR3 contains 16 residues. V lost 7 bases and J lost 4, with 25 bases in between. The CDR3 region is CASTAVLPRGTYGYTF. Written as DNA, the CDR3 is TGTGCCTCCACCGCGGTGCTTCCGAGAGGGACCTATGGCTACACCTTC.

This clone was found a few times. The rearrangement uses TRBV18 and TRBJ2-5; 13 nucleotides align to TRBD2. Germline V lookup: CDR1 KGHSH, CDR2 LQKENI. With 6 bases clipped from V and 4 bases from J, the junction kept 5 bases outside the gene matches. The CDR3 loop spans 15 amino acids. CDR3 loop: CASSGLAGAGETQYF. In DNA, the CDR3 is TGTGCCAGCTCCGGACTAGCGGGGGCCGGAGAGACCCAGTACTTC.

In DNA, the CDR3 is TGCAGTGCTCTACACCGGGAGACCCAGTACTTC. Translation gives CSALHRETQYF. The chain carries TRBV20-1 and TRBJ2-5; no firm D call. Germline V gives CDR1 DFQATT, CDR2 SNEGSKA (reference sequence). V lost 5 bases and J lost 5, with 9 bases in between. This CDR3 spans 11 amino acids.

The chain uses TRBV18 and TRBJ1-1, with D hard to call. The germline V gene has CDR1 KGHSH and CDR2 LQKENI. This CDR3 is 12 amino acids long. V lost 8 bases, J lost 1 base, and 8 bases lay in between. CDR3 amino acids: CASTTSNTEAFF. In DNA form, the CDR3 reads TGTGCCAGCACAACTTCGAACACTGAAGCTTTCTTT.

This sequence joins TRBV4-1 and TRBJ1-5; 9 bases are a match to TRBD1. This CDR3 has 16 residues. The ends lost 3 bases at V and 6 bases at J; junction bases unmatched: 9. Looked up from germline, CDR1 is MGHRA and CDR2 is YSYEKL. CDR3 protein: CASSQPGQGQGQPQHF. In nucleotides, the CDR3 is TGCGCCAGCAGCCAGCCCGGACAGGGACAGGGTCAGCCCCAGCATTTT.

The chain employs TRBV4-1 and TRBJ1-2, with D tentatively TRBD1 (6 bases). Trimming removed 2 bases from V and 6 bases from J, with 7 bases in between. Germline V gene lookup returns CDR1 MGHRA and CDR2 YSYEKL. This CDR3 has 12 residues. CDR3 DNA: TGCGCCAGCAGCCAAAGACAGGATGGCTACACCTTC. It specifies CASSQRQDGYTF.

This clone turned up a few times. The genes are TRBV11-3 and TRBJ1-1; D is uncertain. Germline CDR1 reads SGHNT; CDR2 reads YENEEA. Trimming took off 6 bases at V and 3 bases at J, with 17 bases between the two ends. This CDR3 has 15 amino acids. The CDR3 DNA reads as TGTGCCAGCAGGCCTGGAGGGCGTGGGGACACTGAAGCTTTCTTT. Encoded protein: CASRPGGRGDTEAFF.

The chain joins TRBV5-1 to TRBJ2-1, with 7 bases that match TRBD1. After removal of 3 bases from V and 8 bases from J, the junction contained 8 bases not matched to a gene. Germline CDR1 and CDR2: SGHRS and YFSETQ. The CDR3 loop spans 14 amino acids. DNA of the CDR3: TGCGCCAGCAGCTCGGAGCCAGGGGGATATGAGCAGTTCTTC. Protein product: CASSSEPGGYEQFF.

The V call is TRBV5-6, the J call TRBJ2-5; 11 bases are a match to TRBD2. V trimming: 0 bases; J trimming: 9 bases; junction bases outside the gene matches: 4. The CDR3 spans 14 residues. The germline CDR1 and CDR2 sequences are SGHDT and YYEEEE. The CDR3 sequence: CASSLAASGGPQYF. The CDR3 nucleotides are TGTGCCAGCAGCTTGGCGGCTAGCGGGGGGCCCCAGTACTTC.

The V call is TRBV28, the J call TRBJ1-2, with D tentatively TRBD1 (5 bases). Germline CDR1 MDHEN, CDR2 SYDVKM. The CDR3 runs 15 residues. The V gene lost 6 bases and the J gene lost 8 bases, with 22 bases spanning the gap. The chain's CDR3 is CASSSTDTFLYGYTF. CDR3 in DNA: TGTGCCAGCAGCTCGACAGATACTTTCCTTTACGGCTACACCTTC.

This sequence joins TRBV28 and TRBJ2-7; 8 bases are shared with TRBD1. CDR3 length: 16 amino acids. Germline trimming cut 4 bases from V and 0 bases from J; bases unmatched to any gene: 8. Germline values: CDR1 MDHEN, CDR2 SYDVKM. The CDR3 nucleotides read TGTGCCAGCAGTTCACCGGGACAGGTCCCCTCCTACGAGCAGTACTTC. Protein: CASSSPGQVPSYEQYF.

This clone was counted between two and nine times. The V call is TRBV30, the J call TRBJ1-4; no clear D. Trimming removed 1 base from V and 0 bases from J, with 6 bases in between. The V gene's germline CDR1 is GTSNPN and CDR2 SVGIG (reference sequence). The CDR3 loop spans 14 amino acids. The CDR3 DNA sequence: TGTGCCTGGAGTGGGGCACCAACTAATGAAAAACTGTTTTTT. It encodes CAWSGAPTNEKLFF.

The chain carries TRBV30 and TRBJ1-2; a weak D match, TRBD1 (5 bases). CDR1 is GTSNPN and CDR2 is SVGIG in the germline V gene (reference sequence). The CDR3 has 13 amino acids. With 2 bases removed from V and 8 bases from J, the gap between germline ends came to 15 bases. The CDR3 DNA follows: TGTGCCTGGAGTAGTGGAGGGGCGGGCGGCTACACCTTC. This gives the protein CAWSSGGAGGYTF.

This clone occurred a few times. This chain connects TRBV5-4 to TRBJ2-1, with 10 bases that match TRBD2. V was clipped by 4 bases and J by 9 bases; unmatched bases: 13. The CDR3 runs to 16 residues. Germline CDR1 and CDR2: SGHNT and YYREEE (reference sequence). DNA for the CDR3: TGTGCCAGCAGCCCCGGGGCCGGGACTAGCGAGAGTGAGCAGTTCTTC. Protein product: CASSPGAGTSESEQFF.

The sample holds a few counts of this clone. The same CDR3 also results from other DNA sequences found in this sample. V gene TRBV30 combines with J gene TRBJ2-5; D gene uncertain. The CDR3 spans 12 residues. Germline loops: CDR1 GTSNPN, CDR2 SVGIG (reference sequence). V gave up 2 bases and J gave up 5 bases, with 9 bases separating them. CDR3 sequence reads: CAWSPLGETQYF. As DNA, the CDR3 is TGTGCCTGGAGTCCCTTGGGGGAGACCCAGTACTTC.

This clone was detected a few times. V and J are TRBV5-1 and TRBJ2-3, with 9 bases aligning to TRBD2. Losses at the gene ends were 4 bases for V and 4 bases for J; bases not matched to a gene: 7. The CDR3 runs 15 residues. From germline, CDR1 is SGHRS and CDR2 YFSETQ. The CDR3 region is CASSPLAGEADTQYF. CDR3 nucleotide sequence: TGCGCCAGCAGCCCGTTAGCGGGGGAGGCAGATACGCAGTATTTT.

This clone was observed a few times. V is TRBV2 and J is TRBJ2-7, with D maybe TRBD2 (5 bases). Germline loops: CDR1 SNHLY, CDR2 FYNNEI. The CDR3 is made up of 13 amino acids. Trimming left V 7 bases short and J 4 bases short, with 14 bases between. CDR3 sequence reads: CASNRGQKYEQYF. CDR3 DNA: TGTGCCAGCAATCGAGGGCAGAAGTACGAGCAGTACTTC.